Shown below are 30 T cell receptor beta chains from a single sample sequenced in a study of blood T cell repertoires in COVID-19 (dated by TCRdb to about 2020). The method behind the library was the immunoSEQ multiplex PCR assay. This immuneACCESS table, as held by TCRdb, lists in-frame sequences with V and J called but not all clones. Of the missing ones, under half trace to an unresolved V gene in checked studies; the others have no known cause. The sample profile shows 410,000 or so clones; roughly 90% of them were found once. The top ten constitute around 1.5% of the sample. The source material was peripheral blood. These receptors originate from a woman aged 40 to 55 with COVID-19, enrolled during active disease.

This clone is a singleton in its sample. The V gene is TRBV5-1, the J gene TRBJ2-6; 7 bases are a match to TRBD2. The CDR3 is made up of 16 amino acids. The J segment lost 2 bases and the V segment lost 4 bases, leaving 6 bases of the junction unmatched. The germline gives CDR1 SGHRS, CDR2 YFSETQ. CDR3 DNA: TGCGCCAGCAGCACCACACTAGCGACTGGGGCCAACGTCCTGACTTTC. Protein sequence: CASSTTLATGANVLTF.

The V call is TRBV11-3, the J call TRBJ1-6, with 9 nucleotides matching TRBD1. This CDR3 is 15 amino acids long. The V gene end was trimmed by 2 bases and the J gene end by 7 bases; junction bases not matched to a gene: 3. In germline, CDR1 is SGHNT, CDR2 YENEEA. CDR3 coding DNA: TGTGCCAGCAGCTTACAACAGGGGGCAAATTCACCCCTCCACTTT. This codes for CASSLQQGANSPLHF.

J is TRBJ1-5 and V is TRBV6-5, with D unclear. Germline loops: CDR1 MNHEY, CDR2 SVGAGI. V gave up 4 bases and J gave up 0 bases, with 7 bases separating them. This CDR3 region has 14 residues. DNA of the CDR3: TGTGCCAGCAGTTCCCGACATAGCAATCAGCCCCAGCATTTT. Residues: CASSSRHSNQPQHF.

This chain joins TRBV28 and TRBJ1-5; tentatively, D is TRBD1 (5 bases). This CDR3 region has 16 residues. Trimming removed 5 bases from V and 2 bases from J, with 16 bases in between. The V gene's germline CDR1 is MDHEN and CDR2 SYDVKM. Written as DNA, the CDR3 is TGTGCCAGCAGTCCTCGGGGGGGGTTAGGCAATCAGCCCCAGCATTTT. Translated: CASSPRGGLGNQPQHF.

The chain links TRBV19 to TRBJ1-2; D unresolved. Trimming shortened V by 4 bases and J by 1 base, and 10 bases separated the two germline ends. This CDR3 has 14 residues. In germline, CDR1 is LNHDA, CDR2 SQIVND (reference sequence). CDR3 loop: CASSRAGSNYGYTF. The CDR3 region has the DNA TGTGCCAGTAGTAGGGCAGGTAGTAACTATGGCTACACCTTC.

As regards this clone: The sample holds other DNA sequences that translate to the same CDR3. This chain joins TRBV18 and TRBJ2-5, with TRBD2 as a possible D gene (6 bases). Germline CDR1 and CDR2: KGHSH and LQKENI. The CDR3 contains 11 residues. V lost 3 bases, J lost 7 bases, and 6 bases lay in between. The CDR3 DNA reads TGTGCCAGCTCACCGGAGGGGACCCAGTACTTC. Amino acid sequence: CASSPEGTQYF.

The chain combines TRBV5-1 with TRBJ2-5; 10 nucleotides align to TRBD1. Looked up from germline, CDR1 is SGHRS and CDR2 is YFSETQ. The trim removed 4 bases at V and 4 bases at J, leaving 4 bases unmatched. The CDR3 covers 14 residues. The CDR3 loop reads CASSPRTGGETQYF. The DNA of the CDR3 is TGCGCCAGCAGCCCTCGGACAGGGGGAGAGACCCAGTACTTC. Together with reference TRBV5-1 and TRBJ2-5, the CDR3 gives the full variable domain: KAGVTQTPRYLIKTRGQQVTLSCSPISGHRSVSWYQQTPGQGLQFLFEYFSETQRNKGNFPGRFSGRQFSNSRSEMNVSTLELGDSALYLCASSPRTGGETQYFGPGTRLLVL.

This chain uses TRBV19 with TRBJ2-2, with 8 nucleotides matching TRBD1. V was pared by 3 bases and J by 5 bases, with 11 bases of the junction left unmatched. The germline gives CDR1 LNHDA, CDR2 SQIVND (reference sequence). The CDR3 contains 17 residues. This chain's CDR3 is CASSIPQSRGRTGELFF. The CDR3 coding sequence is TGTGCCAGTAGTATTCCCCAAAGCAGGGGGCGTACCGGGGAGCTGTTTTTT.

This clone showed up just a few times. This rearrangement joins TRBV19 to TRBJ1-1, with D perhaps matching TRBD1 (5 bases). This CDR3 contains 14 residues. The germline gives CDR1 LNHDA, CDR2 SQIVND (reference sequence). V was trimmed by 9 bases and J by 5 bases, leaving 19 bases between them. The CDR3 protein is CASGSDRKGTEAFF. CDR3 DNA sequence: TGTGCCAGCGGTTCTGACAGAAAGGGGACTGAAGCTTTCTTT.

CDR3 DNA sequence: TGTGCCAGTAGTATAGCAGGGGGCTTGATGGGCAATCAGCCCCAGCATTTT. Protein: CASSIAGGLMGNQPQHF. The chain employs TRBV19 and TRBJ1-5, with TRBD1 identical over 8 bases. The CDR3 contains 17 residues. CDR1 and CDR2 from the germline V gene are LNHDA and SQIVND (reference sequence). With 1 base clipped from V and 2 bases from J, the junction kept 7 bases outside the gene matches.

The V and J genes are TRBV5-1 and TRBJ1-2; no clear D gene. This CDR3 comprises 13 residues. V was trimmed by 5 bases and J by 8 bases, leaving 16 bases between them. Germline-derived CDR1 and CDR2 are SGHRS and YFSETQ. CDR3 protein: CASSFAPSRGYTF. DNA for the CDR3: TGCGCCAGCAGTTTCGCCCCCTCGCGGGGCTACACCTTC.

The chain is built from TRBV4-3 and TRBJ1-4; 7 bases map to TRBD1. This CDR3 is 15 amino acids long. Per the germline V gene, CDR1 is LGHNA and CDR2 is YSLEER. V dropped 4 bases and J dropped 4; count of bases not matched to a gene: 6. CDR3 nucleotide sequence: TGCGCCAGCAGCCCGGGACAGTTTCTTAATGAAAAACTGTTTTTT. Encoded protein: CASSPGQFLNEKLFF.

The rearrangement links TRBV19 to TRBJ1-1; D is undetermined. From germline, CDR1 is LNHDA and CDR2 SQIVND (reference sequence). This CDR3 is built from 12 residues. Trimming left V 4 bases short and J 2 bases short, with 5 bases between. In nucleotides, the CDR3 is TGTGCCAGTAGTACAGGCAACACTGAAGCTTTCTTT. Its protein is CASSTGNTEAFF.

The CDR3 DNA reads TGTGCCAGCAGCCCGAGACTAGCGGGGGGGTACGGGAAGCAGTTCTTC. This codes for CASSPRLAGGYGKQFF. This chain connects TRBV7-3 to TRBJ2-1; 14 positions agree with TRBD2. Germline CDR1 reads SGHTA; CDR2 reads FQGTGA. With 5 bases clipped from V and 11 bases from J, the junction kept 11 bases outside the gene matches. The CDR3 sequence is 16 residues long.

The J gene is TRBJ2-5, the V gene TRBV27; D gene unclear. The V gene's germline CDR1 is MNHEY and CDR2 SMNVEV (reference sequence). Trimming shortened V by 3 bases and J by 3 bases, and 8 bases separated the two germline ends. This CDR3 comprises 13 residues. The CDR3 DNA sequence: TGTGCCAGCAGTTTTGGCCCCGAAGAGACCCAGTACTTC. It translates to CASSFGPEETQYF.

Turning to this clone: At the DNA level, this CDR3 is encoded by other sequences in the same sample as well. The rearrangement uses TRBV28 and TRBJ2-1; 11 nucleotides agree with TRBD2. Losses at the gene ends were 2 bases for V and 9 bases for J; bases not matched to a gene: 6. The CDR3 loop spans 15 amino acids. Germline lookup yields CDR1 MDHEN and CDR2 SYDVKM. CDR3 nucleotide sequence: TGTGCCAGCAGTTTAAATAGCGGGAGGGCCTCTGAGCAGTTCTTC. Its protein is CASSLNSGRASEQFF.

The CDR3 protein is CASSGQGANYGYTF. In DNA form, the CDR3 reads TGTGCCAGCAGTGGACAGGGGGCTAACTATGGCTACACCTTC. The chain uses TRBV25-1 and TRBJ1-2, with 9 bases lining up with TRBD1. V dropped 4 bases and J dropped 0; count of bases not matched to a gene: 0. Looked up from germline, CDR1 is MGHDK and CDR2 is SYGVNS. This CDR3 is 14 amino acids long.

The CDR3 sequence: CASSRSGNTIYF. The CDR3 DNA follows: TGTGCCAGCAGTCGCTCTGGAAACACCATATATTTT. The chain is built from TRBV3-1 (or the pseudogene TRBV3-2) and TRBJ1-3; D remains unclear. The length of the CDR3 is 12 residues. Trimming cost V 6 bases and J 0 bases, with 3 bases left between them. The germline CDR1 and CDR2 sequences are LGHDT and YNNKEL (reference sequence).

V usage is TRBV27 and J usage is TRBJ1-5; 8 bases agree with TRBD1. There are 16 residues in the CDR3. Germline V gene lookup returns CDR1 MNHEY and CDR2 SMNVEV (reference sequence). Trimming removed 2 bases from V and 4 bases from J; junction bases left unmatched: 7. CDR3 sequence (DNA): TGTGCCAGCAGTTTAGACAGGGGATCCGGGAATCAGCCCCAGCATTTT. This codes for CASSLDRGSGNQPQHF.

This chain uses TRBV4-2 with TRBJ1-2, with D hard to call. Germline V gives CDR1 LGHNA, CDR2 YNFKEQ. This CDR3 has 12 residues. Trimming left V 0 bases short and J 5 bases short, with 4 bases between. The chain's CDR3 is CASSQDTYGYTF. In DNA form, the CDR3 reads TGTGCCAGCAGCCAAGACACTTATGGCTACACCTTC.

This chain joins TRBV18 and TRBJ2-5, with D maybe TRBD1 (5 bases). Trimming pared 2 bases from V and 2 bases from J, leaving 15 bases between. This CDR3 is 16 amino acids long. Germline loops: CDR1 KGHSH, CDR2 LQKENI. The CDR3 DNA follows: TGTGCCAGCTCACCAAACCAGGCAGGGAATCAAGAGACCCAGTACTTC. Translated, it gives CASSPNQAGNQETQYF.

V gene TRBV14 combines with J gene TRBJ2-6, with D unresolved. Germline loops: CDR1 SGHDN, CDR2 FVKESK. The CDR3 has 16 residues. V dropped 1 base and J dropped 1 base, with 8 bases sitting between them. The CDR3 loop is CASSQVRLSGANVLTF. The CDR3 DNA is TGTGCCAGCAGCCAAGTTCGACTTTCTGGGGCCAACGTCCTGACTTTC.

This chain uses TRBV2 with TRBJ1-3; TRBD1 is a possible D gene (6 bases). Germline V gene data show CDR1 as SNHLY and CDR2 as FYNNEI. There are 13 residues in the CDR3. Trimming pared 5 bases from V and 8 bases from J, leaving 13 bases between. This chain's CDR3 is CASSLDSQDTIYF. Here the CDR3 DNA reads TGTGCCAGCAGTTTGGACAGTCAGGACACCATATATTTT. Combining the CDR3 with reference TRBV2 and TRBJ1-3 gives the whole variable domain EPEVTQTPSHQVTQMGQEVILRCVPISNHLYFYWYRQILGQKVEFLVSFYNNEISEKSEIFDDQFSVERPDGSNFTLKIRSTKLEDSAMYFCASSLDSQDTIYFGEGSWLTVV.

The V call is TRBV6-2 or TRBV6-3, the J call TRBJ2-1; 16 nucleotides align to TRBD2. J gave up 7 bases and V 5 bases, and 8 bases lay outside the gene matches. There are 17 residues in the CDR3. Germline CDR1 is MNHEY and CDR2 is SVGEGT. DNA for the CDR3: TGTGCCAGCAGTCAGGGACTAGCGGGGGGGCGGCGTAATGAGCAGTTCTTC. As protein: CASSQGLAGGRRNEQFF.

The chain joins TRBV20-1 to TRBJ1-4, with TRBD1 as a possible D gene (6 bases). Trimming pared 3 bases from V and 2 bases from J, leaving 16 bases between. The CDR3 loop spans 16 amino acids. The germline V gene has CDR1 DFQATT and CDR2 SNEGSKA (reference sequence). CDR3: CSASWGRGGTNEKLFF. The CDR3 DNA follows: TGCAGTGCTAGTTGGGGGCGAGGAGGTACTAATGAAAAACTGTTTTTT.

This clone was detected once. The V gene is TRBV11-1, the J gene TRBJ1-6; D is unresolved. The CDR3 is 16 amino acids. Germline V gene sequence: CDR1 SGHAT, CDR2 FQDESV (reference sequence). V was pared by 5 bases and J by 7 bases, with 18 bases between. CDR3 sequence (DNA): TGTGCCAGCAGCGAGAGGCAGCAGCTCTACAATTCACCCCTCCACTTT. It encodes CASSERQQLYNSPLHF.

The chain recombines TRBV9 with TRBJ1-2; D might be TRBD1 (5 bases). V was clipped by 0 bases and J by 3 bases, with 12 bases between them. Germline V gives CDR1 SGDLS, CDR2 YYNGEE. The CDR3 length is 15 residues. CDR3 bases: TGTGCCAGCAGCGTAGTGGACACCCCGGACTATGGCTACACCTTC. It is translated as CASSVVDTPDYGYTF.

The chain uses TRBV3-1 (or the pseudogene TRBV3-2) and TRBJ2-3, with 8 bases lining up with TRBD2. V lost 0 bases to trimming and J lost 4 bases; unmatched junction nucleotides: 6. CDR1 and CDR2 (germline): LGHDT, YNNKEL (reference sequence). CDR3 length: 16 residues. The CDR3 DNA is TGTGCCAGCAGCCAAGAATGGCGGGAGGATCCAGATACGCAGTATTTT. Translated, it gives CASSQEWREDPDTQYF.

This clone occurred a few times. The chain employs TRBV6-2 or TRBV6-3 and TRBJ1-1, with D perhaps matching TRBD1 (6 bases). CDR1 MNHEY and CDR2 SVGEGT come from the germline V gene. This CDR3 is built from 16 residues. V was shortened by 2 bases and J by 1 base, with 14 bases between the two germline ends. The CDR3 coding sequence is TGTGCCAGCAGTTACACCCCTCGGACAGAGAACACTGAAGCTTTCTTT. This codes for CASSYTPRTENTEAFF.

The genes are TRBV27 and TRBJ2-1, with 10 bases identical to TRBD2. Germline assignment: CDR1 MNHEY and CDR2 SMNVEV (reference sequence). The CDR3 is 16 amino acids. J lost 10 bases, V lost 5 bases, and 14 bases had no gene match. DNA for the CDR3: TGTGCCAGCAGTGGGGCTAGCGGGGGCCCCCGGGGGGAGCAGTTCTTC. Amino acids: CASSGASGGPRGEQFF.